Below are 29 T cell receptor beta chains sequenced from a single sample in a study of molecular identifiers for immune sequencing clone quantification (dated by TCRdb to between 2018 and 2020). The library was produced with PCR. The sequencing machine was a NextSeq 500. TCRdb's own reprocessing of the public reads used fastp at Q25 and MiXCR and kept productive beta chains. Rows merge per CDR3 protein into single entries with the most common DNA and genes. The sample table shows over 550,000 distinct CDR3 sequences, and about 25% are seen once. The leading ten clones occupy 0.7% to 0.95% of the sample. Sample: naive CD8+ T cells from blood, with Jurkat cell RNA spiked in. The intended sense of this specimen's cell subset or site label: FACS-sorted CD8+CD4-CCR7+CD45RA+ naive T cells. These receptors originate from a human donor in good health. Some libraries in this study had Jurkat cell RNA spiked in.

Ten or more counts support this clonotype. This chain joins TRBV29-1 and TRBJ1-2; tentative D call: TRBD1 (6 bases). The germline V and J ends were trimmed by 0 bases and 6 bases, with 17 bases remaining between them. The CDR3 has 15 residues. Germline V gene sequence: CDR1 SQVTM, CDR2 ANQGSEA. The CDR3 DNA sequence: TGCAGCGTTGAAGAGGGGAGGGGGTTTGGCCATGGCTACACCTTC. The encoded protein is CSVEEGRGFGHGYTF.

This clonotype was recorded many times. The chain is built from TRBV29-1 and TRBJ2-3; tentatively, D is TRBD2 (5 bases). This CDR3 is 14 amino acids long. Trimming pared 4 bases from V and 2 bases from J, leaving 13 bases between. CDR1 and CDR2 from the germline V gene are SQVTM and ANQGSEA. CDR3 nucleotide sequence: TGCAGCGTTGGAGGTTCGGGAACCACAGATACGCAGTATTTT. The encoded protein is CSVGGSGTTDTQYF.

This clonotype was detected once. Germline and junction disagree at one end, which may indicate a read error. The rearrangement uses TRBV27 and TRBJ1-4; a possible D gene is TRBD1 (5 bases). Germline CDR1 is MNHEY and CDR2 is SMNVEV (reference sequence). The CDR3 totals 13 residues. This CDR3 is CASRVTVNGKLFF. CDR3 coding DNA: TGTGCCAGCAGGGTGACAGTCAATGGAAAACTGTTTTTT.

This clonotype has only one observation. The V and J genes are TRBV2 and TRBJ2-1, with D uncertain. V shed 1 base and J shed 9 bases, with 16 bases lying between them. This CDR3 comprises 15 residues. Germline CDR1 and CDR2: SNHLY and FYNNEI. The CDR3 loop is CASSEVLSYRAEQFF. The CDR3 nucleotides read TGTGCCAGCAGTGAAGTCCTGTCGTATCGCGCTGAGCAGTTCTTC.

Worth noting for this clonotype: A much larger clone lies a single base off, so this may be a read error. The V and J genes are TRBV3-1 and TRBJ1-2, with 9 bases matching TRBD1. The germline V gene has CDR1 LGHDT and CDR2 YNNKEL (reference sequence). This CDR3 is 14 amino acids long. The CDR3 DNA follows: TGTGCCAGCAGCCCGGACAGGGGTTTCTATGGCTACGCCTTC. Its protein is CASSPDRGFYGYAF.

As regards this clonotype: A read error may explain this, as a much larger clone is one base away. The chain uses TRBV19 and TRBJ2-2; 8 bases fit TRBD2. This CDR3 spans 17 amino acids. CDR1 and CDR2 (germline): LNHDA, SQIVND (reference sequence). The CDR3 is CAISIDLGLGFLGELFF. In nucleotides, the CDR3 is TGTGCCATTAGTATAGATCTGGGACTAGGGTTCCTCGGGGAGCTGTTTTTT.

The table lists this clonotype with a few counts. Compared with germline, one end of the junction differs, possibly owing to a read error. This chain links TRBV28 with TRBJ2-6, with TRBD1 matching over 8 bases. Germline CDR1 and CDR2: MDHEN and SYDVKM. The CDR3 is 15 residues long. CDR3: CASSPGGVGANVLIF. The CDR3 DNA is TGTGCCAGCAGCCCAGGGGGCGTAGGGGCCAACGTCCTGATTTTC.

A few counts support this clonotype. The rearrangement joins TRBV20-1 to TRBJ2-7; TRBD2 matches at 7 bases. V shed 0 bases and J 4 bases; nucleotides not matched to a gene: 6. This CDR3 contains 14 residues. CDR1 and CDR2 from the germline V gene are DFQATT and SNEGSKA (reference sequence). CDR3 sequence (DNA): TGCAGTGCTAGAGATCGGACTAGTTGGTACGAGCAGTACTTC. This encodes CSARDRTSWYEQYF.

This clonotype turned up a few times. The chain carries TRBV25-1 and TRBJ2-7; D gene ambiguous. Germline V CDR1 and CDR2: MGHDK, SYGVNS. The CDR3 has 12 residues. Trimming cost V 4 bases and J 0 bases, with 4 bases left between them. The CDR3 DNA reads TGTGCCAGCAGTGGCCACTCCTACGAGCAGTACTTC. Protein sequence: CASSGHSYEQYF.

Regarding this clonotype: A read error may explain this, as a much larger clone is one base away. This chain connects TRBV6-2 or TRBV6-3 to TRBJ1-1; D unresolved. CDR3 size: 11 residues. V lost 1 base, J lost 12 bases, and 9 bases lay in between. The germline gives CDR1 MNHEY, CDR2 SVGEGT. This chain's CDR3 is CASSYYGRTFF. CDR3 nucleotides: TGTGCCAGCAGTTACTACGGGAGAACTTTCTTT.

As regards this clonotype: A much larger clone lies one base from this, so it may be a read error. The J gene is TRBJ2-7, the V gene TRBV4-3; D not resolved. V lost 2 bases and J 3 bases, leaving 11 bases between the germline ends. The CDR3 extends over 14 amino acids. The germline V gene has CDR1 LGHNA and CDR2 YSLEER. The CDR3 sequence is CASSQTCADYEQYF. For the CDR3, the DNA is TGCGCCAGCAGCCAAACTTGCGCAGACTACGAGCAGTACTTC.

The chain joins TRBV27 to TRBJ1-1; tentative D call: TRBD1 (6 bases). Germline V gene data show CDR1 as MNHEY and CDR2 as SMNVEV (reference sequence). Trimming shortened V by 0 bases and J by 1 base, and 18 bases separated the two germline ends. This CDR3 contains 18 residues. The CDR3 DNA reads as TGTGCCAGCAGTTTATCGGGGGGGGCGATCGGTTGGAACACTGAAGCTTTCTTT. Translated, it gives CASSLSGGAIGWNTEAFF.

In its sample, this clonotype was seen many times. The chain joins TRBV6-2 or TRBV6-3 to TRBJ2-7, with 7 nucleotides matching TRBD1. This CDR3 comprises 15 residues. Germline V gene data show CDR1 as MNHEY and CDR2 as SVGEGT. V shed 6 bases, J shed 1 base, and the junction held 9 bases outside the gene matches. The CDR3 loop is CASSTRDRGSYEQYF. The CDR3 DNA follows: TGTGCCAGCAGCACCCGGGACAGAGGATCCTACGAGCAGTACTTC.

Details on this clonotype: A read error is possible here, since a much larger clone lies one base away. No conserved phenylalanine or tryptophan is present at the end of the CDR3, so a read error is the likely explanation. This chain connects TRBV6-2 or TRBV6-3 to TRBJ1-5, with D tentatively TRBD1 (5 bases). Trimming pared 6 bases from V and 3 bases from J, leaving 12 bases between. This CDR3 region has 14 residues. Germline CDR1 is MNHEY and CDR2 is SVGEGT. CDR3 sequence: CASRPDSHNQPQHL. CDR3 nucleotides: TGTGCCAGCAGACCAGACAGCCACAATCAGCCCCAGCATCTT.

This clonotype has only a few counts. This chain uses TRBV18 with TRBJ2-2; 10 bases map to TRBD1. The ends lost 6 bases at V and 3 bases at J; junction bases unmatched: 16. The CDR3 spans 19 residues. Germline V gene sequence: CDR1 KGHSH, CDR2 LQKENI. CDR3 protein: CASSPVTGQGDLYTGELFF. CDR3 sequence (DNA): TGTGCCAGCTCCCCAGTGACCGGACAGGGGGACCTTTACACCGGGGAGCTGTTTTTT.

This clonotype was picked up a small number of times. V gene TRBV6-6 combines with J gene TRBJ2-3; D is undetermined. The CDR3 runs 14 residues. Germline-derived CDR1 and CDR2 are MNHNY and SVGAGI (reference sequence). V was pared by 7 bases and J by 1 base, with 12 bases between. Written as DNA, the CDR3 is TGTGCCAGCATCCACCTGAGTGGCACAGATACGCAGTATTTT. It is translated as CASIHLSGTDTQYF.

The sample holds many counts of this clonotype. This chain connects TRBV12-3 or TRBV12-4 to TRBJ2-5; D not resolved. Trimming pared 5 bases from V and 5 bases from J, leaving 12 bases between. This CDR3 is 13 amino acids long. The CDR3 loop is CASSPSGPETQYF. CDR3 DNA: TGTGCCAGCAGTCCCAGTGGGCCTGAGACCCAGTACTTC.

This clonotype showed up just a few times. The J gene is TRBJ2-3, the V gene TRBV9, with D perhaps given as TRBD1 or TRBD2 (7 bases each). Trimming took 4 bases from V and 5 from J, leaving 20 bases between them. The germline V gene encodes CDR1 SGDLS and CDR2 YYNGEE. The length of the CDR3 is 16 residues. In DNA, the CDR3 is TGTGCCAGCAGCTCCCAGGGGGGGGGCGCGGGAGATACGCAGTATTTT. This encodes CASSSQGGGAGDTQYF. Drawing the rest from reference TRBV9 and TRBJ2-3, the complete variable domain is DSGVTQTPKHLITATGQRVTLRCSPRSGDLSVYWYQQSLDQGLQFLIQYYNGEERAKGNILERFSAQQFPDLHSELNLSSLELGDSALYFCASSSQGGGAGDTQYFGPGTRLTVL.

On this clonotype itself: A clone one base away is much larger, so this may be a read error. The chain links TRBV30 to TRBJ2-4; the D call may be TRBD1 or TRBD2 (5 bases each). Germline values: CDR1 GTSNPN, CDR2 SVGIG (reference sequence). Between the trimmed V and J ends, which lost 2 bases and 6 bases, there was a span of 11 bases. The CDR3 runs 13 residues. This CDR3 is CAWSMGRLNIQYF. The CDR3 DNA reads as TGTGCCTGGAGTATGGGACGGCTAAACATTCAGTACTTC.

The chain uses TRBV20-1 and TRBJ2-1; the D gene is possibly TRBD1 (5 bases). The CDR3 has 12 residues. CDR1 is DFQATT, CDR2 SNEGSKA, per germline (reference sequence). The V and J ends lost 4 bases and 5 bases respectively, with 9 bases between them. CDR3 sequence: CSATGHDNEQFF. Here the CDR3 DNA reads TGCAGTGCTACCGGACACGACAATGAGCAGTTCTTC.

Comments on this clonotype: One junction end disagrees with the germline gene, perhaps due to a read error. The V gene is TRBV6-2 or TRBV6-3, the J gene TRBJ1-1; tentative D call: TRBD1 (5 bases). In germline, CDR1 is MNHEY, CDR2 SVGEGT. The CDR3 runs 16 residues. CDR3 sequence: CANSPTLDKKHPAAFF. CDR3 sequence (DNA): TGTGCCAACAGTCCAACCCTGGACAAAAAGCACCCTGCCGCTTTCTTT.

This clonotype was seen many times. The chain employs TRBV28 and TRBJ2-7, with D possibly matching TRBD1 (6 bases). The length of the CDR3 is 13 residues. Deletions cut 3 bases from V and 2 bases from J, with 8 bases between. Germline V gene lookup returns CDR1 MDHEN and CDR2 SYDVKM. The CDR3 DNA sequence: TGTGCCAGCAGTTTGTACAGGGCCTACGAGCAGTACTTC. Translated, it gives CASSLYRAYEQYF.

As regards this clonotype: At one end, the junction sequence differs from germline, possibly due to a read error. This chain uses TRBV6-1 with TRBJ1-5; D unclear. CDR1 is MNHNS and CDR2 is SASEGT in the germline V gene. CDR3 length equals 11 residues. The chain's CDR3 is CAGSMNQPQHF. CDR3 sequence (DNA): TGTGCCGGCAGTATGAATCAGCCCCAGCATTTT.

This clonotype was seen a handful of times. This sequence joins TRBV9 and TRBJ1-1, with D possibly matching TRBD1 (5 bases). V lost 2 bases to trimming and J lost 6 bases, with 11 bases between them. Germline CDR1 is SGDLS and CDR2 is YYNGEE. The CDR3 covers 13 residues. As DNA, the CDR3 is TGTGCCAGCAGCGTTGGGGGTGTCGCTGAAGCTTTCTTT. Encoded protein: CASSVGGVAEAFF.

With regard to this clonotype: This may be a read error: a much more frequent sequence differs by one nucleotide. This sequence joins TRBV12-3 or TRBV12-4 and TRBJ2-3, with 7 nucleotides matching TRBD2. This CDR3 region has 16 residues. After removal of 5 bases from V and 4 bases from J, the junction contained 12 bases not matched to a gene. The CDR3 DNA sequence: TGTGCCAGCAGTACTACACCTAGGGCGGGGGCAGATACGCAGTATTTT. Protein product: CASSTTPRAGADTQYF.

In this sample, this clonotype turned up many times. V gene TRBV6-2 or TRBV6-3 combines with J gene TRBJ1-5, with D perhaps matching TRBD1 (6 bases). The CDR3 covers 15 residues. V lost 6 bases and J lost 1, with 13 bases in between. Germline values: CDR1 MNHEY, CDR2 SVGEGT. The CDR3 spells CASRLDSSSNQPQHF. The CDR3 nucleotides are TGTGCCAGCAGGTTGGACAGCTCGAGCAATCAGCCCCAGCATTTT.

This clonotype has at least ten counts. The CDR3 loop reads CASSFPGDTQYF. CDR3 bases: TGTGCCAGCAGTTTTCCGGGAGATACGCAGTATTTT. The chain couples TRBV27 to TRBJ2-3; D gene ambiguous. V was trimmed by 3 bases and J by 5 bases, leaving 6 bases between them. The germline gives CDR1 MNHEY, CDR2 SMNVEV (reference sequence). The CDR3 runs 12 residues.

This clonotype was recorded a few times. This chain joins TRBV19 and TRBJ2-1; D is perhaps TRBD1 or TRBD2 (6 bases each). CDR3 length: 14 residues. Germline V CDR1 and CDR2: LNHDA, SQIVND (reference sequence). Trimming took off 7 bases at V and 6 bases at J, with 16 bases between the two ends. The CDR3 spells CASTPWGATNEQFF. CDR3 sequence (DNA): TGTGCCAGTACCCCATGGGGGGCTACCAATGAGCAGTTCTTC. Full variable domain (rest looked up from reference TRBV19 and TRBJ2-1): DGGITQSPKYLFRKEGQNVTLSCEQNLNHDAMYWYRQDPGQGLRLIYYSQIVNDFQKGDIAEGYSVSREKKESFPLTVTSAQKNPTAFYLCASTPWGATNEQFFGPGTRLTVL.

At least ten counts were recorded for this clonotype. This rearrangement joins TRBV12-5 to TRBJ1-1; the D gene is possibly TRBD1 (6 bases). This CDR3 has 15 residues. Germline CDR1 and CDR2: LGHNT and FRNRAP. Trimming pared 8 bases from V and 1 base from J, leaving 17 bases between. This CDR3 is CASLLDSERNTEAFF. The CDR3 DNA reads TGTGCTAGTCTCTTGGACAGCGAGAGGAACACTGAAGCTTTCTTT. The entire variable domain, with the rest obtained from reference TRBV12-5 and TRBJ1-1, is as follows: DARVTQTPRHKVTEMGQEVTMRCQPILGHNTVFWYRQTMMQGLELLAYFRNRAPLDDSGMPKDRFSAEMPDATLATLKIQPSEPRDSAVYFCASLLDSERNTEAFFGQGTRLTVV.